These 23 T cell receptor beta chains share one sample of origin, sequenced in a study of cytomegalovirus exposure and HLA in healthy donors. The study ran its PCR with 60 Vbeta and 13 Jbeta primers. Produced via immunoSEQ multiplex PCR; TCRdb's table is partial and in-frame only. The table has 170,000 or so clones, roughly 80% seen once. Sequenced input: PBMCs. These receptors all stem from a man aged 25-45 years in good health and CMV-seropositive.

The chain carries TRBV9 and TRBJ2-7, with D tentatively TRBD2 (5 bases). Germline CDR1 reads SGDLS; CDR2 reads YYNGEE. Between the trimmed V and J ends, which lost 2 bases and 6 bases, there was a span of 15 bases. The CDR3 covers 14 residues. CDR3 sequence reads: CASSVWGVPSEQYF. The CDR3 DNA reads TGTGCCAGCAGCGTGTGGGGAGTCCCTAGCGAGCAGTACTTC.

This clone was observed a few times. This chain links TRBV5-1 with TRBJ2-5; D possibly corresponds to TRBD2 (6 bases). CDR3 size: 14 residues. CDR1 and CDR2 (germline): SGHRS, YFSETQ. V was pared by 2 bases and J by 5 bases, with 13 bases between. CDR3 amino acids: CASSFGTLGETQYF. The CDR3 DNA reads as TGCGCCAGCAGCTTTGGGACTCTGGGTGAGACCCAGTACTTC.

The gene calls are TRBV27 and TRBJ2-7, with 13 bases lining up with TRBD2. The ends lost 5 bases at V and 2 bases at J; junction bases unmatched: 6. The length of the CDR3 is 16 residues. Germline V lookup: CDR1 MNHEY, CDR2 SMNVEV (reference sequence). The CDR3 spells CASSLRTSGRAYEQYF. CDR3 sequence (DNA): TGTGCCAGCAGTCTACGAACTAGCGGGAGGGCCTACGAGCAGTACTTC.

J is TRBJ2-1 and V is TRBV7-8, with TRBD2 matching over 12 bases. Germline V gene data show CDR1 as SGHVS and CDR2 as FQNEAQ. V shed 5 bases, J shed 7 bases, and the junction held 3 bases outside the gene matches. The CDR3 consists of 14 residues. The CDR3 sequence is CASSDGLAGNEQFF. DNA of the CDR3: TGTGCCAGCAGCGACGGACTAGCGGGGAATGAGCAGTTCTTC. The whole variable domain, filled in from reference TRBV7-8 and TRBJ2-1, reads GAGVSQSPRYKVAKRGQDVALRCDPISGHVSLFWYQQALGQGPEFLTYFQNEAQLDKSGLPSDRFFAERPEGSVSTLKIQRTQQEDSAVYLCASSDGLAGNEQFFGPGTRLTVL.

V gene TRBV19 combines with J gene TRBJ1-1; unclear D gene. Germline V CDR1 and CDR2: LNHDA, SQIVND (reference sequence). Between the trimmed V and J ends, which lost 1 base and 1 base, there was a span of 7 bases. The CDR3 contains 14 residues. CDR3 protein: CASSIGPRNTEAFF. The DNA of the CDR3 is TGTGCCAGTAGTATAGGCCCGAGGAACACTGAAGCTTTCTTT.

The chain links TRBV5-6 to TRBJ2-3; 10 bases fit TRBD1. The CDR3 has 14 residues. V shed 4 bases, J shed 9 bases, and the junction held 8 bases outside the gene matches. CDR1 and CDR2 (germline): SGHDT, YYEEEE. CDR3 sequence (DNA): TGTGCCAGCAGCGCTCCGGGACAGGGGTGGACGCAGTATTTT. Translating gives CASSAPGQGWTQYF.

The chain employs TRBV30 and TRBJ1-1; 9 bases are a match to TRBD1. Germline CDR1 GTSNPN, CDR2 SVGIG (reference sequence). This CDR3 is built from 13 residues. V was clipped by 4 bases and J by 3 bases; unmatched bases: 3. The CDR3 loop is CAWTRQGDTEAFF. CDR3 in DNA: TGTGCCTGGACCCGACAGGGGGACACTGAAGCTTTCTTT.

The chain couples TRBV5-4 to TRBJ2-3; 7 bases line up with TRBD1. This CDR3 region has 15 residues. The ends lost 4 bases at V and 1 base at J; junction bases unmatched: 6. The germline gives CDR1 SGHNT, CDR2 YYREEE (reference sequence). The CDR3 spells CASSIRQGGTDTQYF. CDR3 nucleotide sequence: TGTGCCAGCAGCATCCGACAGGGTGGCACAGATACGCAGTATTTT.

The chain is built from TRBV7-2 and TRBJ2-7; D is perhaps TRBD1 (6 bases). V was cut by 4 bases and J by 3 bases, with 10 bases left in between. The length of the CDR3 is 13 residues. Germline CDR1 reads SGHTA; CDR2 reads FQGNSA. The CDR3 spells CASSSGHRYEQYF. The CDR3 DNA sequence: TGTGCCAGCAGCTCGGGACACCGCTACGAGCAGTACTTC.

In this sample, this clone turned up a few times. V usage is TRBV10-1 and J usage is TRBJ1-1; no definite D call. Between the trimmed V and J ends, which lost 9 bases and 0 bases, there was a span of 11 bases. Germline V gives CDR1 WNHNN, CDR2 SYGVQD (reference sequence). The CDR3 extends over 13 amino acids. For the CDR3, the DNA is TGCGCCAGTTTGGGCTTCATGAACACTGAAGCTTTCTTT. Encoded protein: CASLGFMNTEAFF.

The rearrangement links TRBV6-5 to TRBJ2-5; D remains ambiguous. Germline CDR1 MNHEY, CDR2 SVGAGI. Trimming shortened V by 0 bases and J by 4 bases, and 6 bases separated the two germline ends. The CDR3 has 13 amino acids. The CDR3 here is CASSYSPVETQYF. As DNA, the CDR3 is TGTGCCAGCAGTTACTCCCCTGTAGAGACCCAGTACTTC.

The chain combines TRBV21-1 with TRBJ2-1; the tabulated D call, TRBD2, remains unverified against the DNA. TRBV21-1 is deemed a pseudogene. CDR3 size: 16 residues. CDR3 amino acids: CASSSPGLPSYNEQFF. In DNA, the CDR3 is TGTGCCAGCAGCAGTCCGGGACTGCCCTCCTACAATGAGCAGTTCTTC.

The chain is built from TRBV2 and TRBJ1-3; 9 bases match TRBD1. After removal of 6 bases from V and 0 bases from J, the junction contained 6 bases not matched to a gene. Germline loops: CDR1 SNHLY, CDR2 FYNNEI. The CDR3 length is 16 residues. The CDR3 sequence is CASSRDREGSGNTIYF. The DNA of the CDR3 is TGTGCCAGCAGCCGGGACAGGGAGGGCTCTGGAAACACCATATATTTT.

This clone was picked up a small number of times. The chain joins TRBV27 to TRBJ2-7, with TRBD1 as a possible D gene (6 bases). Germline V gives CDR1 MNHEY, CDR2 SMNVEV (reference sequence). Trimming took off 3 bases at V and 4 bases at J, with 16 bases between the two ends. CDR3 length equals 15 residues. As DNA, the CDR3 is TGTGCCAGCAGTTTGATCTACGGGACAAGTTACGAGCAGTACTTC. Translating gives CASSLIYGTSYEQYF.

J is TRBJ2-5 and V is TRBV9, with TRBD2 matching 15 bases. The V segment lost 4 bases and the J segment 3 bases; nucleotides outside the gene matches: 4. CDR3 length: 16 amino acids. CDR1 and CDR2 from the germline V gene are SGDLS and YYNGEE. CDR3 sequence reads: CASSRGLAGGKETQYF. DNA of the CDR3: TGTGCCAGCAGCCGGGGACTAGCGGGGGGTAAAGAGACCCAGTACTTC.

This clone has just one count. The chain carries TRBV4-3 and TRBJ2-5; the D gene is possibly TRBD2 (6 bases). The CDR3 is 14 residues long. Germline-derived CDR1 and CDR2 are LGHNA and YSLEER. The V and J ends lost 3 bases and 2 bases respectively, with 10 bases between them. Here the CDR3 DNA reads TGCGCCAGCAGCCAGGGACTGAAGCAAGAGACCCAGTACTTC. This translates into CASSQGLKQETQYF.

With regard to this clone: A read error may account for a junction end that differs from germline. CDR3 DNA: TGTGCCAGCAGCTTAGTAGCCGGGGACTACGGCTACACCTTC. It codes for CASSLVAGDYGYTF. The genes are TRBV11-3 and TRBJ1-2, with a possible D match to TRBD1 (5 bases). The CDR3 spans 14 residues. Germline CDR1 reads SGHNT; CDR2 reads YENEEA. Drawing the rest from reference TRBV11-3 and TRBJ1-2, the complete variable domain is EAGVVQSPRYKIIEKKQPVAFWCNPISGHNTLYWYLQNLGQGPELLIRYENEEAVDDSQLPKDRFSAERLKGVDSTLKIQPAELGDSAVYLCASSLVAGDYGYTFGSGTRLTVV.

The chain combines TRBV21-1 with TRBJ1-1; TRBD1, as called in the table, went unchecked against the DNA. TRBV21-1 is described as a pseudogene. This CDR3 has 14 residues. This CDR3 is CASSPRQGCTEAFF. DNA of the CDR3: TGTGCCAGCAGCCCACGACAGGGGTGCACTGAAGCTTTCTTT.

The V gene is TRBV5-1, the J gene TRBJ2-1; TRBD2 matches 9 bases. Germline assignment: CDR1 SGHRS and CDR2 YFSETQ. Trimming cost V 0 bases and J 4 bases; bases outside gene matches: 5. This CDR3 has 16 residues. CDR3 in amino acids: CASSLEASGKYNEQFF. CDR3 nucleotides: TGCGCCAGCAGCTTGGAGGCTAGCGGGAAATACAATGAGCAGTTCTTC.

The chain combines TRBV28 with TRBJ2-7, with a tentative D call TRBD2 (6 bases). The CDR3 runs 12 residues. Germline V gene data show CDR1 as MDHEN and CDR2 as SYDVKM. Trimming removed 5 bases at V and 5 bases at J, with 10 bases between. CDR3 sequence: CASSPGVHEQYF. The CDR3 DNA reads TGTGCCAGCAGTCCGGGGGTACACGAGCAGTACTTC.

The CDR3 is CAWSRGQSTDTQYF. CDR3 nucleotide sequence: TGTGCCTGGAGCCGAGGACAGAGCACAGATACGCAGTATTTT. The chain links TRBV30 to TRBJ2-3; D may be TRBD1 (6 bases). The V gene lost 3 bases and the J gene lost 0 bases, with 10 bases spanning the gap. The CDR3 runs to 14 residues. Germline V lookup: CDR1 GTSNPN, CDR2 SVGIG (reference sequence).

This clone occurred a few times. V usage is TRBV7-9 and J usage is TRBJ2-1, with D tentatively TRBD1 (6 bases). There are 15 residues in the CDR3. Trimming took off 2 bases at V and 4 bases at J, with 12 bases between the two ends. The V gene's germline CDR1 is SEHNR and CDR2 FQNEAQ (reference sequence). In nucleotides, the CDR3 is TGTGCCAGCAGCTTACCAGGGGTGTCATACAATGAGCAGTTCTTC. This encodes CASSLPGVSYNEQFF.

The V gene is TRBV7-8, the J gene TRBJ1-5; no definite D call. This CDR3 has 14 amino acids. Trimming pared 5 bases from V and 0 bases from J, leaving 8 bases between. Germline V lookup: CDR1 SGHVS, CDR2 FQNEAQ. The CDR3 spells CASSGGYSNQPQHF. The CDR3 DNA reads TGTGCCAGCAGCGGCGGGTATAGCAATCAGCCCCAGCATTTT.